The sequence of this TCR beta chain was determined in a study of CD8 T cells in Susac syndrome. It was with random hexamers that roughly 0.5 to 1 ug RNA was reverse transcribed. TCRdb fed the immunoSEQ multiplex PCR reads into MiXCR, producing one record per CDR3 protein. The data hold 150,000 to 200,000 distinct CDR3 sequences, with around 94% observed a single time. As regards this clonotype: A junction boundary mismatches the germline segment, possibly from a read error.

This receptor was obtained from a human donor with multiple sclerosis. The sample comprised CD4+ T cells from PBMCs.

The DNA of the CDR3 is TGTGCCAGCAGTTCCCCCGACAGATCGAACAATGAAGCTTTCTTT. This gives the protein CASSSPDRSNNEAFF. The chain employs TRBV28 and TRBJ1-1, with a weak D call TRBD1 (5 bases). In germline, CDR1 is MDHEN, CDR2 SYDVKM. This CDR3 is 15 amino acids long.